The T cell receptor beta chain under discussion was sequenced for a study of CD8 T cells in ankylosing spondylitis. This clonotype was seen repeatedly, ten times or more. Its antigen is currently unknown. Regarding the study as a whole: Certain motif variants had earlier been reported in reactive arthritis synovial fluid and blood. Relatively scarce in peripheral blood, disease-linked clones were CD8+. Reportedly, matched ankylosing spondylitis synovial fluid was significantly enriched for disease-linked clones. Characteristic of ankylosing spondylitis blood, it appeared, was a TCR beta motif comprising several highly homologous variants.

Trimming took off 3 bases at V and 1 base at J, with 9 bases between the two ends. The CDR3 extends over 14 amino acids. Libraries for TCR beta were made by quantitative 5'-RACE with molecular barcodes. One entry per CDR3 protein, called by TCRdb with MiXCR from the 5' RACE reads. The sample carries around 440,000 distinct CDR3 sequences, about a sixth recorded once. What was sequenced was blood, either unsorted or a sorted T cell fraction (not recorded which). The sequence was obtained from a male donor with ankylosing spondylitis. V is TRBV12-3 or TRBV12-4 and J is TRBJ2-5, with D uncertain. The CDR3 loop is CASSFGRFQETQYF. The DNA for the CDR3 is TGTGCCAGCAGTTTCGGGCGCTTCCAAGAGACCCAGTACTTC.